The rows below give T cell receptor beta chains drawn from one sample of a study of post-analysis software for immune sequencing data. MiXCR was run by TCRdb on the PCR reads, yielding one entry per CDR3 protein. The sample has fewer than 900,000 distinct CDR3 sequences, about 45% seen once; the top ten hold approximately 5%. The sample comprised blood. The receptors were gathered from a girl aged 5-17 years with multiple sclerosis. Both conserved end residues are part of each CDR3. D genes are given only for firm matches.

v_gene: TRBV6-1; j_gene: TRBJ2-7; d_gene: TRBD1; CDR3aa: CASNPGGSYEQYF
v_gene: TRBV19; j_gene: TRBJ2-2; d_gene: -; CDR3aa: CASSLQANTGELFF
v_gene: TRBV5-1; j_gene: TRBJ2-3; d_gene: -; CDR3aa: CASSFPVEDTQYF
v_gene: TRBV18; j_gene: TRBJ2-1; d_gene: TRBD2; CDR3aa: CASSPPAGGPYNEQFF
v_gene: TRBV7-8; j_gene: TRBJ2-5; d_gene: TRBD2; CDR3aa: CASSPTSVNLEQYF
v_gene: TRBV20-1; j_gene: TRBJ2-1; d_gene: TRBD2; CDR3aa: CSARAPIAGRSYNEQFF
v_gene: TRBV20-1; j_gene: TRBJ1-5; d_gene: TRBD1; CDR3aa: CSARKTGRNQPQHF
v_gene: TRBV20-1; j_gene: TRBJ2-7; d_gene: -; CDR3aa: CSASIGVEGVYYEQYF
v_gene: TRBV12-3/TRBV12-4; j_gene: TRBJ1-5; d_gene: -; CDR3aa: CASSFRGGMDQPQHF
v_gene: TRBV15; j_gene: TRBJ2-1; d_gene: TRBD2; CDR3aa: CATSRGTSGSNEQFF
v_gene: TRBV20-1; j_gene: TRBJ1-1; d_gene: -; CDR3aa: CSANQQVSNTEAFF
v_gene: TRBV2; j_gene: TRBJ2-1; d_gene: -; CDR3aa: CASRTAGSYNEQFF
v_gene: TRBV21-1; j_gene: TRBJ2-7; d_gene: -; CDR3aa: CASSNDPGTGTGEQYF
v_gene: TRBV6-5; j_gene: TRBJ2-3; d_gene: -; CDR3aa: CASSPFTSGADTQYF
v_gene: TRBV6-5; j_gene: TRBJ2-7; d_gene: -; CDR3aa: CASSSGIPYEQYF
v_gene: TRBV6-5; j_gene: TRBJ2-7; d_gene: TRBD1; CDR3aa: CASKVWTGIFYEQYF
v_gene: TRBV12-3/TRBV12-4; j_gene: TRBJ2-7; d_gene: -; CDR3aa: CASSYLVSYEQYF
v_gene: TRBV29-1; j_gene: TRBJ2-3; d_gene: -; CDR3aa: CSVGIASDTQYF
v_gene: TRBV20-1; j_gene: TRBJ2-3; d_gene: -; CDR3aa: CSASLEEAGQPTDTQYF
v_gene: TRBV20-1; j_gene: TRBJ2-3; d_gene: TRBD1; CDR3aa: CSAYPGQGGDTQYF
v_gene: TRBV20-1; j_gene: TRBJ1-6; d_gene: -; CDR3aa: CSALEPVVNSPPHF
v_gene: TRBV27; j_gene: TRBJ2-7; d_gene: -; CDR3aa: CASSFGPSYEQYF
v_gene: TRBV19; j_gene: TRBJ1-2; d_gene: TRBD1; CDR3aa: CASSITGADYGYTF